The 29 T cell receptor beta chains below all came from one sample that was sequenced in a study of OX40 agonist ivuxolimab in advanced cancers. TCRdb keeps only in-frame clones here, not all; method: immunoSEQ multiplex PCR. The sample records under 85,000 clones, approximately 90% being singletons. Sample: CD4+ or CD8+ T cells sorted from blood, taken in a trial of the OX40 agonist ivuxolimab. These receptors were collected from an adult with an advanced solid tumor such as melanoma, head and neck, liver or kidney cancer.

This sequence joins TRBV6-6 and TRBJ2-2, with D unresolved. The CDR3 has 16 amino acids. The germline V gene has CDR1 MNHNY and CDR2 SVGAGI (reference sequence). V was trimmed by 4 bases and J by 2 bases, leaving 14 bases between them. CDR3 DNA: TGTGCCAGCAGTTCCGTCAGGACGGCCAACACCGGGGAGCTGTTTTTT. Its protein is CASSSVRTANTGELFF.

CDR3 protein: CASSHLVGGNNEQFF. The CDR3 bases are TGTGCCAGCAGCCACCTCGTCGGGGGAAACAATGAGCAGTTCTTC. This chain links TRBV4-2 with TRBJ2-1; tentatively, D is TRBD2 (6 bases). V lost 3 bases, J lost 5 bases, and 14 bases lay in between. CDR1 is LGHNA and CDR2 is YNFKEQ in the germline V gene. This CDR3 has 15 residues.

The J gene is TRBJ2-7, the V gene TRBV10-2; D remains unclear. CDR1 and CDR2 from the germline V gene are WSHSY and SAAADI. CDR3 length: 14 residues. V lost 3 bases and J 2 bases, leaving 11 bases between the germline ends. For the CDR3, the DNA is TGCGCCAGCAGTGAAGGCGGTTTAGCCTACGAGCAGTACTTC. Its protein is CASSEGGLAYEQYF.

This clone was seen just once. CDR3 in amino acids: CASSPLGGAQETQYF. CDR3 nucleotides: TGCGCCAGCAGCCCCCTCGGGGGGGCGCAGGAGACCCAGTACTTC. The chain employs TRBV4-1 and TRBJ2-5, with 8 bases that match TRBD2. V lost 4 bases to trimming and J lost 5 bases; unmatched junction nucleotides: 9. There are 15 residues in the CDR3. The V gene's germline CDR1 is MGHRA and CDR2 YSYEKL.

In the case of this clone: This CDR3 is also generated by other DNA sequences in the sample. This chain joins TRBV2 and TRBJ2-1; 7 bases align to TRBD1. This CDR3 comprises 13 residues. J was trimmed by 3 bases and V by 4 bases; bases with no gene match: 0. From germline, CDR1 is SNHLY and CDR2 FYNNEI. CDR3 DNA sequence: TGTGCCAGCAGTGGACAGGGCTACAATGAGCAGTTCTTC. The encoded protein is CASSGQGYNEQFF. The full variable domain, rest sourced from reference TRBV2 and TRBJ2-1, is EPEVTQTPSHQVTQMGQEVILRCVPISNHLYFYWYRQILGQKVEFLVSFYNNEISEKSEIFDDQFSVERPDGSNFTLKIRSTKLEDSAMYFCASSGQGYNEQFFGPGTRLTVL.

This chain links TRBV10-3 with TRBJ2-1; 10 bases fit TRBD2. This CDR3 region has 15 residues. CDR1 and CDR2 from the germline V gene are ENHRY and SYGVKD. V shed 4 bases, J shed 8 bases, and the junction held 8 bases outside the gene matches. The CDR3 DNA reads as TGTGCCATCAGTGGCAGCGGGGGGGCCGGCGATGAGCAGTTCTTC. This encodes CAISGSGGAGDEQFF.

This clone was recorded a few times. The V and J genes are TRBV27 and TRBJ2-7; TRBD1 matches at 8 bases. The length of the CDR3 is 18 residues. The germline gives CDR1 MNHEY, CDR2 SMNVEV (reference sequence). V was pared by 4 bases and J by 2 bases, with 16 bases of the junction left unmatched. CDR3 DNA sequence: TGTGCCAGCAGTTCCAAAAGGGGCGGACAGGGAAACCCCTACGAGCAGTACTTC. It is translated as CASSSKRGGQGNPYEQYF.

V and J are TRBV9 and TRBJ2-7; 7 bases match TRBD2. V lost 0 bases, J lost 5 bases, and 11 bases stayed unmatched. The CDR3 runs 16 residues. Germline V gene sequence: CDR1 SGDLS, CDR2 YYNGEE. The CDR3 is CASSVGLAGALHEQYF. Written as DNA, the CDR3 is TGTGCCAGCAGCGTAGGTCTGGCGGGAGCCCTCCACGAGCAGTACTTC. Complete variable domain (other parts from reference TRBV9 and TRBJ2-7): DSGVTQTPKHLITATGQRVTLRCSPRSGDLSVYWYQQSLDQGLQFLIQYYNGEERAKGNILERFSAQQFPDLHSELNLSSLELGDSALYFCASSVGLAGALHEQYFGPGTRLTVT.

This clone was seen only a few times. This CDR3 reads CASSPGLGNEQFF. CDR3 in DNA: TGTGCCAGCAGTCCCGGGTTGGGGAATGAGCAGTTCTTC. The V call is TRBV6-5, the J call TRBJ2-1; D remains ambiguous. Germline CDR1 and CDR2: MNHEY and SVGAGI. This CDR3 has 13 amino acids. Trimming took 5 bases from V and 7 from J, leaving 12 bases between them.

This clone was counted once. The J gene is TRBJ1-2, the V gene TRBV5-6; maybe TRBD1 (6 bases). V was shortened by 4 bases and J by 3 bases, with 19 bases between the two germline ends. The CDR3 covers 16 residues. The germline V gene has CDR1 SGHDT and CDR2 YYEEEE. In DNA, the CDR3 is TGTGCCAGCAGCCCCCTGGGGGCAGGGAGGGACTATGGCTACACCTTC. This codes for CASSPLGAGRDYGYTF. Full variable domain (outside the CDR3, taken from reference TRBV5-6 and TRBJ1-2): DAGVTQSPTHLIKTRGQQVTLRCSPKSGHDTVSWYQQALGQGPQFIFQYYEEEERQRGNFPDRFSGHQFPNYSSELNVNALLLGDSALYLCASSPLGAGRDYGYTFGSGTRLTVV.

This chain's CDR3 is CAWSVRTGPLHF. As DNA, the CDR3 is TGTGCCTGGAGTGTCAGGACAGGGCCCCTCCACTTT. This sequence joins TRBV30 and TRBJ1-6, with TRBD1 matching over 8 bases. Trimming at V came to 0 bases and at J to 13 bases, leaving 2 bases not matched to a gene. The CDR3 runs 12 residues. The germline V gene has CDR1 GTSNPN and CDR2 SVGIG (reference sequence).

The genes are TRBV11-3 and TRBJ2-7; no firm D call. CDR1 is SGHNT, CDR2 YENEEA, per germline. The length of the CDR3 is 16 residues. The V end lost 1 base, the J end lost 0 bases, and 13 bases lay between the germline ends. The chain's CDR3 is CASSLVGFGSSYEQYF. The CDR3 DNA is TGTGCCAGCAGCTTAGTGGGGTTCGGTAGCTCCTACGAGCAGTACTTC. Supplemented by reference TRBV11-3 and TRBJ2-7, the full variable domain reads EAGVVQSPRYKIIEKKQPVAFWCNPISGHNTLYWYLQNLGQGPELLIRYENEEAVDDSQLPKDRFSAERLKGVDSTLKIQPAELGDSAVYLCASSLVGFGSSYEQYFGPGTRLTVT.

This clone has a handful of counts. The rearrangement joins TRBV28 to TRBJ2-5, with 10 bases fitting TRBD2. CDR1 and CDR2 (germline): MDHEN, SYDVKM. The trim removed 7 bases at V and 5 bases at J, leaving 10 bases unmatched. The CDR3 loop spans 15 amino acids. CDR3 in amino acids: CASMAPSGSSETQYF. Written as DNA, the CDR3 is TGTGCCAGCATGGCCCCTAGCGGGAGTTCGGAGACCCAGTACTTC.

In DNA, the CDR3 is TGCGCCAGCAGTGAGGGGCAGGGGGCGGCCGAGCAGTACTTC. It specifies CASSEGQGAAEQYF. J is TRBJ2-7 and V is TRBV10-1, with 8 bases matching TRBD1. V lost 2 bases to trimming and J lost 6 bases; unmatched junction nucleotides: 6. CDR1 and CDR2 (germline): WNHNN, SYGVQD (reference sequence). The CDR3 runs to 14 residues.

In this sample, this clone turned up once. The genes are TRBV28 and TRBJ2-7; possible D gene TRBD2, 5 bases. The V gene lost 3 bases and the J gene lost 5 bases, with 11 bases spanning the gap. Looked up from germline, CDR1 is MDHEN and CDR2 is SYDVKM. The CDR3 loop spans 13 amino acids. This chain's CDR3 is CASSFMGSNEQYF. The CDR3, as DNA: TGTGCCAGCAGTTTTATGGGGAGCAACGAGCAGTACTTC.

The CDR3: CASSFTGTPQHF. The DNA for the CDR3 is TGTGCCAGCAGTTTCACAGGGACTCCCCAGCATTTT. The chain uses TRBV27 and TRBJ1-5, with a tentative D call TRBD1 (6 bases). CDR3 length equals 12 residues. Germline lookup yields CDR1 MNHEY and CDR2 SMNVEV (reference sequence). V was cut by 3 bases and J by 10 bases, with 10 bases left in between.

CDR3 in amino acids: CASSREMSYEQYF. The DNA for the CDR3 is TGTGCCAGCAGCCGCGAAATGAGCTACGAGCAGTACTTC. The chain employs TRBV4-2 and TRBJ2-7; unclear D gene. This CDR3 contains 13 residues. Germline V gene sequence: CDR1 LGHNA, CDR2 YNFKEQ. Trimming removed 4 bases from V and 3 bases from J, with 10 bases in between.

This chain uses TRBV5-1 with TRBJ2-1; TRBD2 matches at 9 bases. The CDR3 consists of 16 residues. J gave up 7 bases and V 5 bases, and 13 bases lay outside the gene matches. In germline, CDR1 is SGHRS, CDR2 YFSETQ. CDR3 DNA: TGCGCCAGCAGTGGACTAGCGCTCAAACTAAATAATGAGCAGTTCTTC. The encoded protein is CASSGLALKLNNEQFF.

This sequence joins TRBV28 and TRBJ2-1; TRBD1 might be the D (8 bases). V lost 2 bases, J lost 1 base, and 24 bases lay in between. The germline gives CDR1 MDHEN, CDR2 SYDVKM. The CDR3 consists of 20 residues. The CDR3 sequence: CASSLATGGRAIRSYNEQFF. The CDR3, as DNA: TGTGCCAGCAGTTTAGCAACAGGGGGGAGGGCCATAAGGTCCTACAATGAGCAGTTCTTC.

The rearrangement uses TRBV7-9 and TRBJ2-1; 11 bases map to TRBD2. The junction had 6 bases not matched to a gene; V was cut back by 5 bases and J by 6 bases. Germline-derived CDR1 and CDR2 are SEHNR and FQNEAQ (reference sequence). There are 15 residues in the CDR3. The CDR3 DNA follows: TGTGCCAGCAGCCTTAGCGGGGGGGGTTTCAATGAGCAGTTCTTC. This codes for CASSLSGGGFNEQFF.

This clone was detected only once. The chain combines TRBV9 with TRBJ1-6; tentatively, D is TRBD1 (5 bases). Trimming took 4 bases from V and 9 from J, leaving 14 bases between them. CDR3 length: 14 amino acids. Germline CDR1 SGDLS, CDR2 YYNGEE. The CDR3 sequence: CASSLTEGSSPLHF. DNA of the CDR3: TGTGCCAGCAGCCTTACCGAGGGGAGTTCACCCCTCCACTTT.

The chain combines TRBV5-4 with TRBJ1-1; 10 nucleotides line up with TRBD1. The CDR3 covers 14 residues. The germline V gene has CDR1 SGHNT and CDR2 YYREEE (reference sequence). V was pared by 4 bases and J by 4 bases, with 4 bases of the junction left unmatched. CDR3 in DNA: TGTGCCAGCAGCACAGACAGGGGGCGCACTGAAGCTTTCTTT. Encoded protein: CASSTDRGRTEAFF.

The CDR3 spells CASNRRTVKNSGNTIYF. Written as DNA, the CDR3 is TGTGCCAGCAACAGGAGGACGGTAAAAAACTCTGGAAACACCATATATTTT. The rearrangement uses TRBV7-9 and TRBJ1-3, with D possibly TRBD1 on 5 matching bases. The CDR3 has 17 residues. CDR1 SEHNR and CDR2 FQNEAQ come from the germline V gene (reference sequence). Trimming left V 7 bases short and J 0 bases short, with 19 bases between. Drawing the rest from reference TRBV7-9 and TRBJ1-3, the complete variable domain is DTGVSQNPRHKITKRGQNVTFRCDPISEHNRLYWYRQTLGQGPEFLTYFQNEAQLEKSRLLSDRFSAERPKGSFSTLEIQRTEQGDSAMYLCASNRRTVKNSGNTIYFGEGSWLTVV.

The chain uses TRBV7-2 and TRBJ1-2; possibly TRBD1 for D (5 bases). Per germline, CDR1 SGHTA and CDR2 FQGNSA. CDR3 size: 14 residues. Trimming took off 1 base at V and 6 bases at J, with 12 bases between the two ends. The CDR3: CASSLVSQGNGYTF. CDR3 nucleotides: TGTGCCAGCAGCTTAGTCAGTCAGGGAAATGGCTACACCTTC. Supplemented by reference TRBV7-2 and TRBJ1-2, the full variable domain reads GAGVSQSPSNKVTEKGKDVELRCDPISGHTALYWYRQSLGQGLEFLIYFQGNSAPDKSGLPSDRFSAERTGGSVSTLTIQRTQQEDSAVYLCASSLVSQGNGYTFGSGTRLTVV.

The chain joins TRBV5-1 to TRBJ2-3; the D gene is possibly TRBD2 (6 bases). Per germline, CDR1 SGHRS and CDR2 YFSETQ. V dropped 2 bases and J dropped 8 bases, with 9 bases sitting between them. The CDR3 covers 12 residues. The CDR3 is CASSFNGGTQYF. CDR3 bases: TGCGCCAGCAGCTTTAACGGGGGTACGCAGTATTTT.

This sequence joins TRBV2 and TRBJ1-5; tentative D call: TRBD1 (5 bases). The CDR3 length is 14 residues. Between the trimmed V and J ends, which lost 6 bases and 0 bases, there was a span of 9 bases. Germline-derived CDR1 and CDR2 are SNHLY and FYNNEI. The CDR3 here is CASRRDLSNQPQHF. Written as DNA, the CDR3 is TGTGCCAGCAGACGGGACCTTAGCAATCAGCCCCAGCATTTT.

V usage is TRBV7-9 and J usage is TRBJ2-6; D not resolved. Looked up from germline, CDR1 is SEHNR and CDR2 is FQNEAQ (reference sequence). The ends were cut back, 6 bases at V and 0 bases at J, with 9 bases in the middle. The CDR3 is 15 amino acids. CDR3 sequence (DNA): TGTGCCAGCAGTGATAGGGTCTCTGGGGCCAACGTCCTGACTTTC. It yields the protein CASSDRVSGANVLTF.

The chain recombines TRBV4-1 with TRBJ1-5; D remains unclear. The germline V gene has CDR1 MGHRA and CDR2 YSYEKL. V was shortened by 1 base and J by 5 bases, with 9 bases between the two germline ends. The CDR3 is made up of 14 amino acids. CDR3 residues: CASSQVTADQPQHF. The CDR3 bases are TGCGCCAGCAGCCAAGTCACAGCGGATCAGCCCCAGCATTTT.

On this clone: Compared with germline, one end of the junction differs, possibly owing to a read error. This sequence joins TRBV20-1 and TRBJ2-7; 7 nucleotides line up with TRBD2. CDR3 length: 11 residues. Germline CDR1 reads DFQATT; CDR2 reads SNEGSKA (reference sequence). CDR3 residues: CSAPDGGRDNF. Written as DNA, the CDR3 is TGCAGTGCCCCCGATGGCGGGAGAGATAACTTC.